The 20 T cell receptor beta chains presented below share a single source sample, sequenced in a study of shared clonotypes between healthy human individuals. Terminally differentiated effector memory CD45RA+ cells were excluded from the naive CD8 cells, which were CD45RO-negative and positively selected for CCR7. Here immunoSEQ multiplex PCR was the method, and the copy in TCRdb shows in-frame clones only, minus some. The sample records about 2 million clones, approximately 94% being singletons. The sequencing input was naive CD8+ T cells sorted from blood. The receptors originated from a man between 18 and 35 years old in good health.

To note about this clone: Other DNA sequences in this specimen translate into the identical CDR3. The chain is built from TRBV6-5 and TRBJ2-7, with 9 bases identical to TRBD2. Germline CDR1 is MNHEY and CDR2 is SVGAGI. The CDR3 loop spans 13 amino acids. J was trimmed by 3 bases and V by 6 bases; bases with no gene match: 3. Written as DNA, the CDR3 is TGTGCCAGCAGCCCGCGGGGGGGCTACGAGCAGTACTTC. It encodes CASSPRGGYEQYF.

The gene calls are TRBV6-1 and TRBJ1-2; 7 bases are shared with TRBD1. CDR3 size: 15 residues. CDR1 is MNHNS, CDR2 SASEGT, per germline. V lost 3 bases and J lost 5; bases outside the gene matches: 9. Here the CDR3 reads CASSDYDRAVYGYTF. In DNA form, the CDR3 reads TGTGCCAGCAGTGATTATGACAGGGCGGTTTATGGCTACACCTTC.

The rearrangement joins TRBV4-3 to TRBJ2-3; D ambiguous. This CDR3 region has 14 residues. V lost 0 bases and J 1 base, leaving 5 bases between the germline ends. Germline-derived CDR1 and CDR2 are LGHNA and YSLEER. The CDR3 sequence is CASSQDWGTDTQYF. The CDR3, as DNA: TGCGCCAGCAGCCAAGATTGGGGCACAGATACGCAGTATTTT.

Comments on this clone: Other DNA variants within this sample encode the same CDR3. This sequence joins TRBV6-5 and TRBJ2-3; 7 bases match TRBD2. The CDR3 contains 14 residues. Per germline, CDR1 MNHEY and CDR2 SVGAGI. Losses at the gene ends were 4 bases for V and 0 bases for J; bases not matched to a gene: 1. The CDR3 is CASSSSGSTDTQYF. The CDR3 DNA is TGTGCCAGCAGTTCTAGCGGTAGCACAGATACGCAGTATTTT.

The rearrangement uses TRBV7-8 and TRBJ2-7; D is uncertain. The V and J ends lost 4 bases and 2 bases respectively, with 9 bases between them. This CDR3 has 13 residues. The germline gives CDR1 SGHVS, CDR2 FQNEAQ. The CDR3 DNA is TGTGCCAGCAGCTCCCACGGCACCTACGAGCAGTACTTC. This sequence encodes CASSSHGTYEQYF.

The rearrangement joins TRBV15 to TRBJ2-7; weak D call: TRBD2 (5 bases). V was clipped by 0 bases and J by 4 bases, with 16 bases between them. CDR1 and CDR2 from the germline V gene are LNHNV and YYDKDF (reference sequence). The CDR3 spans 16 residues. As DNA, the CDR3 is TGTGCCACCAGCAGAGATAGGTTTTCGGGGATATACGAGCAGTACTTC. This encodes CATSRDRFSGIYEQYF.

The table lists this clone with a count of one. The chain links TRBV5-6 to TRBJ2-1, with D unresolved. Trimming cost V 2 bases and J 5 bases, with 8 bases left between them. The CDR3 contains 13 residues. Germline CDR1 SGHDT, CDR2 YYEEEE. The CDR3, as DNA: TGTGCCAGCAGCTTCGGTATTAACAATGAGCAGTTCTTC. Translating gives CASSFGINNEQFF.

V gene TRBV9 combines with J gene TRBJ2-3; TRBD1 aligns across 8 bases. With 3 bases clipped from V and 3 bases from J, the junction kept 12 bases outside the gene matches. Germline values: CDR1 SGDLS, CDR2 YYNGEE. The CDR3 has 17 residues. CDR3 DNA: TGTGCCAGCAGCGACAATACCCACAGGGGGATGACAGATACGCAGTATTTT. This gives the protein CASSDNTHRGMTDTQYF.

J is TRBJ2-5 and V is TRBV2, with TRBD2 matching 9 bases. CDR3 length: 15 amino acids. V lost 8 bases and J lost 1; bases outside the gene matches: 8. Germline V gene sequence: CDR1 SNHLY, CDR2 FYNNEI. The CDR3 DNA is TGTGCCAGCCTTAGAGGCGGGGGGGTCCAAGAGACCCAGTACTTC. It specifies CASLRGGGVQETQYF.

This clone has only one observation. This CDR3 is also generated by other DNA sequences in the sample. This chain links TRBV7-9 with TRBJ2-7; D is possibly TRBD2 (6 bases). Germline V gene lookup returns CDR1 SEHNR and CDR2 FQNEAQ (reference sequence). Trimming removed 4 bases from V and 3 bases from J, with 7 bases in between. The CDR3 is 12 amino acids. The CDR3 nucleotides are TGTGCCAGCAGCTCGGGGGACTACGAGCAGTACTTC. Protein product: CASSSGDYEQYF.

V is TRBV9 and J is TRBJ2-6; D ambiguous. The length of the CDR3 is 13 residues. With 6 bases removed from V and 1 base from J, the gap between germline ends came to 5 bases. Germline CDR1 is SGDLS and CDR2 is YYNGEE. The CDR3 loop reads CASTTSGANVLTF. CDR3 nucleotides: TGTGCCAGCACCACTTCTGGGGCCAACGTCCTGACTTTC.

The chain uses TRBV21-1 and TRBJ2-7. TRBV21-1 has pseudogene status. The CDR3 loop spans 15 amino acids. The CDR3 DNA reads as TGTGCCAGCAGCAAAGACCCTGGTCCCCGCTACGAGCAGTACTTC. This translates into CASSKDPGPRYEQYF.

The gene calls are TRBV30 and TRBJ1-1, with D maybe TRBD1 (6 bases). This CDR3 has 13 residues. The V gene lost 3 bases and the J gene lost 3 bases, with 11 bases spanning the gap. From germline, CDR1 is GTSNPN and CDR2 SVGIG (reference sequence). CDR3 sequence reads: CAWREGGDTEAFF. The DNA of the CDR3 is TGTGCCTGGAGAGAAGGGGGGGACACTGAAGCTTTCTTT.

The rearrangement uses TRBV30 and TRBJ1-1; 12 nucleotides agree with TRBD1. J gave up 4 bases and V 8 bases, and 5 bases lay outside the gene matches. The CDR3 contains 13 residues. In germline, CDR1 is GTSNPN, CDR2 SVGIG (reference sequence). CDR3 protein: CAHGTGGGTEAFF. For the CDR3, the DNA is TGTGCCCACGGGACAGGGGGCGGCACTGAAGCTTTCTTT.

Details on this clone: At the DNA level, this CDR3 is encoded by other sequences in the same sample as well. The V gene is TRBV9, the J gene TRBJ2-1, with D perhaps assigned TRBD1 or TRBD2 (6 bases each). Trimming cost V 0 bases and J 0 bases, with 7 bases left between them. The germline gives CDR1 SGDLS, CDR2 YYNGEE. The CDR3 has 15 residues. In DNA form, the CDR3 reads TGTGCCAGCAGCGTAGAGGGGGGCTCCTACAATGAGCAGTTCTTC. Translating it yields CASSVEGGSYNEQFF. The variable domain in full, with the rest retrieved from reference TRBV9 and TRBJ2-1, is DSGVTQTPKHLITATGQRVTLRCSPRSGDLSVYWYQQSLDQGLQFLIQYYNGEERAKGNILERFSAQQFPDLHSELNLSSLELGDSALYFCASSVEGGSYNEQFFGPGTRLTVL.

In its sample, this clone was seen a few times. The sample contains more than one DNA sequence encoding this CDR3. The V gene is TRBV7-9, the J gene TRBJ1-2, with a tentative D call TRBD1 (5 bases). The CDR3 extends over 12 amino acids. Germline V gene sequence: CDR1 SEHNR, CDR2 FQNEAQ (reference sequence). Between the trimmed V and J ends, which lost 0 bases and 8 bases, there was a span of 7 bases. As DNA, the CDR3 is TGTGCCAGCAGCTTAGCAGGGGCCGGCTACACCTTC. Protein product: CASSLAGAGYTF.

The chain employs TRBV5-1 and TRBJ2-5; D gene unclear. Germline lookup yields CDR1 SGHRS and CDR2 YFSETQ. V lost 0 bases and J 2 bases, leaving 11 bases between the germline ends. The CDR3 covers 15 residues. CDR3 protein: CASSLEDAAQETQYF. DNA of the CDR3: TGCGCCAGCAGCTTGGAGGACGCAGCTCAAGAGACCCAGTACTTC.

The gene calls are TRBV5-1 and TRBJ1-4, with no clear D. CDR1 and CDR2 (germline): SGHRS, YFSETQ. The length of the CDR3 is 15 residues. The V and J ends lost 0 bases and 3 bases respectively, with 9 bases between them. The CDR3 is CASSLDRAPNEKLFF. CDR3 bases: TGCGCCAGCAGCTTGGATCGGGCACCTAATGAAAAACTGTTTTTT.

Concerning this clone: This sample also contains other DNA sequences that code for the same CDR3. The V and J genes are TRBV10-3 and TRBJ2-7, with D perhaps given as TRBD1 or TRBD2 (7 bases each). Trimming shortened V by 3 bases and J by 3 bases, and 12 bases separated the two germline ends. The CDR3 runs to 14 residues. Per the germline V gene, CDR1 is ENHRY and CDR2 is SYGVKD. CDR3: CAISDPGGGYEQYF. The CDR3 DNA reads TGTGCCATCAGTGACCCAGGGGGGGGCTACGAGCAGTACTTC.

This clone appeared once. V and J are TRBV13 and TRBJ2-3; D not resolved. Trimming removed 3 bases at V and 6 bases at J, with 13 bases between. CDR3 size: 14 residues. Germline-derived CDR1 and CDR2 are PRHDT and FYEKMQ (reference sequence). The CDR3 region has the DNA TGTGCCAGCAGCTTCAACACCGAGGAGGATACGCAGTATTTT. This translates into CASSFNTEEDTQYF.